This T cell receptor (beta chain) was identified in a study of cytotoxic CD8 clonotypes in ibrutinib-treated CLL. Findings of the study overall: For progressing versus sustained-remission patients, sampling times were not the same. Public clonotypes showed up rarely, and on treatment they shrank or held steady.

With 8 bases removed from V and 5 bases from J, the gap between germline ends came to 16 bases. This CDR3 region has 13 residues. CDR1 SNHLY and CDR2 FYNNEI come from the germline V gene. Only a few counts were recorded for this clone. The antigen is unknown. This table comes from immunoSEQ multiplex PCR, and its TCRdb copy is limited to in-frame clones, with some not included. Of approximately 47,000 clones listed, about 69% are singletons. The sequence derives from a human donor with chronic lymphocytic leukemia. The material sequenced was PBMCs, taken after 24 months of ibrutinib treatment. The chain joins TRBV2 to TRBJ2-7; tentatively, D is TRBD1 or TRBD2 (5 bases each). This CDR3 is CASRGPWKDEQYF. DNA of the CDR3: TGTGCCAGCCGGGGCCCTTGGAAGGACGAGCAGTACTTC.